These 30 T cell receptor beta chains originate from one sample sequenced in a study of blood T cell repertoires in COVID-19. The protocol was immunoSEQ multiplex PCR, while the TCRdb copy is restricted to in-frame clones and leaves out a portion. The profile shows roughly 260,000 clones, more than 70% of them singletons. Material: peripheral blood. The receptor set was obtained from a woman between 50 and 59 years old with acute or convalescent COVID-19.

V and J are TRBV11-2 and TRBJ1-4, with a weak D call TRBD1 (6 bases). In germline, CDR1 is SGHAT, CDR2 FQNNGV. The CDR3 spans 13 residues. V gave up 5 bases and J gave up 10 bases, with 14 bases separating them. CDR3 sequence: CASSRGQTGKLFF. The CDR3 DNA reads as TGTGCCAGCAGCCGGGGACAAACCGGAAAACTGTTTTTT.

Remarks on this clone: Sequence at one end of the junction differs from germline and may be a read error. The gene calls are TRBV7-9 and TRBJ1-6, with 8 bases aligning to TRBD1. The CDR3 has 17 amino acids. Per the germline V gene, CDR1 is SEHNR and CDR2 is FQNEAQ (reference sequence). The CDR3 protein is CASSSAPDREYTSPLHF. CDR3 DNA sequence: TGTGCCAGCAGCTCAGCGCCGGACAGGGAATATACTTCACCCCTCCACTTT.

The rearrangement links TRBV27 to TRBJ1-2; 11 bases fit TRBD1. The trim removed 1 base at V and 8 bases at J, leaving 6 bases unmatched. Germline loops: CDR1 MNHEY, CDR2 SMNVEV (reference sequence). The CDR3 is 15 residues long. CDR3 nucleotide sequence: TGTGCCAGCAGTTTATGGGGACAGGGGGATAGGGGCTACACCTTC. It codes for CASSLWGQGDRGYTF.

This clone was found once. The rearrangement uses TRBV19 and TRBJ2-2, with 9 bases aligning to TRBD2. The V gene end was trimmed by 3 bases and the J gene end by 2 bases; junction bases not matched to a gene: 13. CDR1 is LNHDA and CDR2 is SQIVND in the germline V gene (reference sequence). This CDR3 region has 19 residues. CDR3 sequence reads: CASSMLLAGSLTNTGELFF. In DNA, the CDR3 is TGTGCCAGTAGTATGCTGCTAGCGGGATCTCTAACAAACACCGGGGAGCTGTTTTTT.

The chain links TRBV7-2 to TRBJ2-7; 10 bases are a match to TRBD1. The trim removed 1 base at V and 3 bases at J, leaving 3 bases unmatched. Germline CDR1 SGHTA, CDR2 FQGNSA. This CDR3 contains 15 residues. The CDR3 sequence is CASSLVGTGVYEQYF. In DNA form, the CDR3 reads TGTGCCAGCAGCTTAGTAGGGACAGGGGTCTACGAGCAGTACTTC.

The chain links TRBV5-6 to TRBJ1-4; D is unresolved. The germline V gene encodes CDR1 SGHDT and CDR2 YYEEEE. The length of the CDR3 is 13 residues. The V end was cut by 4 bases, the J end by 4 bases, with 8 bases between. CDR3 region: CASSGQINEKLFF. The CDR3 DNA reads as TGTGCCAGCAGCGGGCAGATTAATGAAAAACTGTTTTTT.

The chain recombines TRBV11-1 with TRBJ2-7, with 7 bases lining up with TRBD2. J gave up 2 bases and V 1 base, and 8 bases lay outside the gene matches. Germline CDR1 and CDR2: SGHAT and FQDESV (reference sequence). This CDR3 comprises 16 residues. For the CDR3, the DNA is TGTGCCAGCAGCTTAGTCGGTACTAGCGTTACCTACGAGCAGTACTTC. Translation: CASSLVGTSVTYEQYF.

This clone appeared a few times. The genes are TRBV12-5 and TRBJ2-7, with D unclear. V shed 4 bases and J shed 4 bases, with 5 bases lying between them. The germline gives CDR1 LGHNT, CDR2 FRNRAP. This CDR3 spans 11 amino acids. The CDR3 DNA reads TGTGCTAGTGGTTCCCATTACGAGCAGTACTTC. Amino acids: CASGSHYEQYF.

The rearrangement joins TRBV7-3 to TRBJ1-2; the D gene is possibly TRBD1 (5 bases). This CDR3 spans 17 amino acids. Trimming pared 1 base from V and 0 bases from J, leaving 15 bases between. Germline V lookup: CDR1 SGHTA, CDR2 FQGTGA. DNA for the CDR3: TGTGCCAGCAGCTTAAAGGCGGGGCAAGGGTCTAACTATGGCTACACCTTC. Translated, it gives CASSLKAGQGSNYGYTF.

This clone showed up just once. Written as DNA, the CDR3 is TGTGCCAGCAGCCTCTTAACAGGGAAGGACGAGCAGTACTTC. Amino acids: CASSLLTGKDEQYF. The chain uses TRBV27 and TRBJ2-7; possible D gene TRBD1, 6 bases. Trimming cost V 6 bases and J 5 bases, with 17 bases left between them. Germline values: CDR1 MNHEY, CDR2 SMNVEV (reference sequence). The CDR3 is 14 residues long.

This chain uses TRBV6-1 with TRBJ2-3; TRBD1 matches at 8 bases. After removal of 5 bases from V and 5 bases from J, the junction contained 9 bases not matched to a gene. Germline values: CDR1 MNHNS, CDR2 SASEGT. This CDR3 is built from 15 residues. The CDR3 region has the DNA TGTGCCAGCAGTCAGCTGAGACAGGGGATAGATACGCAGTATTTT. This encodes CASSQLRQGIDTQYF.

This sequence joins TRBV5-1 and TRBJ1-1; tentatively, D is TRBD1 (5 bases). Germline assignment: CDR1 SGHRS and CDR2 YFSETQ. The germline V and J ends were trimmed by 2 bases and 3 bases, with 8 bases remaining between them. The CDR3 extends over 13 amino acids. The CDR3 loop is CASSLQVDTEAFF. For the CDR3, the DNA is TGCGCCAGCAGCTTACAGGTAGACACTGAAGCTTTCTTT.

The chain has TRBV7-3 and TRBJ1-6, with D perhaps matching TRBD1 (6 bases). CDR3 length equals 15 residues. The V gene's germline CDR1 is SGHTA and CDR2 FQGTGA. V gave up 2 bases and J gave up 6 bases, with 11 bases separating them. The CDR3 spells CASSLETGSNSPLHF. CDR3 DNA sequence: TGTGCCAGCAGCTTAGAGACAGGATCTAATTCACCCCTCCACTTT.

This clone has more than one count but fewer than ten. The V gene is TRBV6-1, the J gene TRBJ1-5; 7 nucleotides match TRBD1. This CDR3 contains 16 residues. CDR1 and CDR2 (germline): MNHNS, SASEGT. V dropped 4 bases and J dropped 0; count of bases not matched to a gene: 6. The CDR3 is CASSGGTASSNQPQHF. The CDR3 bases are TGTGCCAGCAGTGGGGGGACAGCTTCTAGCAATCAGCCCCAGCATTTT.

The chain uses TRBV5-1 and TRBJ2-7, with TRBD1 matching 10 bases. This CDR3 is built from 17 residues. J gave up 0 bases and V 4 bases, and 10 bases lay outside the gene matches. Germline V gene sequence: CDR1 SGHRS, CDR2 YFSETQ. The CDR3 sequence is CASSPPDRGLSSYEQYF. DNA of the CDR3: TGCGCCAGCAGCCCCCCGGACAGGGGGTTAAGCTCCTACGAGCAGTACTTC.

The chain uses TRBV28 and TRBJ1-2, with D tentatively TRBD1 (5 bases). The length of the CDR3 is 15 residues. Trimming shortened V by 5 bases and J by 2 bases, and 15 bases separated the two germline ends. Germline CDR1 reads MDHEN; CDR2 reads SYDVKM. In DNA, the CDR3 is TGTGCCAGCAGTAGGCGAGACAGACCGAACTATGGCTACACCTTC. Translating gives CASSRRDRPNYGYTF.

The chain employs TRBV6-2 or TRBV6-3 and TRBJ2-2; 11 bases align to TRBD2. Germline V gene data show CDR1 as MNHEY and CDR2 as SVGEGT. This CDR3 spans 17 amino acids. V was pared by 4 bases and J by 2 bases, with 6 bases of the junction left unmatched. The CDR3 loop reads CASSFHGTSGNTGELFF. The CDR3 DNA is TGTGCCAGCAGTTTCCATGGGACTAGCGGAAACACCGGGGAGCTGTTTTTT.

This chain joins TRBV10-1 and TRBJ2-1; 7 nucleotides match TRBD1. The germline CDR1 and CDR2 sequences are WNHNN and SYGVQD (reference sequence). This CDR3 region has 20 residues. The ends lost 7 bases at V and 0 bases at J; junction bases unmatched: 21. The CDR3 DNA reads as TGCGCCAGCATAGAGGGGGCGTGGGCTGGGGTAACCAGCTCCTACAATGAGCAGTTCTTC. Protein product: CASIEGAWAGVTSSYNEQFF.

In this sample, this clone turned up a few times. This chain joins TRBV19 and TRBJ1-1; 8 bases align to TRBD1. V was clipped by 9 bases and J by 4 bases; unmatched bases: 10. Looked up from germline, CDR1 is LNHDA and CDR2 is SQIVND (reference sequence). CDR3 length: 14 residues. The CDR3 loop reads CASGQGLEVTEAFF. CDR3 DNA sequence: TGTGCCAGCGGACAGGGATTGGAGGTCACTGAAGCTTTCTTT.

In this sample, this clone turned up once. The chain has TRBV10-1 and TRBJ2-1, with 8 bases lining up with TRBD2. This CDR3 contains 18 residues. Trimming at V came to 2 bases and at J to 3 bases, leaving 12 bases not matched to a gene. Germline CDR1 is WNHNN and CDR2 is SYGVQD (reference sequence). The CDR3 reads CASSEEKQREIRYNEQFF. In nucleotides, the CDR3 is TGCGCCAGCAGTGAGGAAAAGCAGCGGGAGATACGCTACAATGAGCAGTTCTTC.

The CDR3 reads CASRLTGAYNEQFF. CDR3 sequence (DNA): TGTGCCAGCAGGTTAACGGGAGCCTACAATGAGCAGTTCTTC. The chain uses TRBV6-5 and TRBJ2-1; D perhaps matches TRBD2 (6 bases). V lost 6 bases, J lost 2 bases, and 11 bases lay in between. The CDR3 spans 14 residues. Germline CDR1 is MNHEY and CDR2 is SVGAGI.

The chain carries TRBV6-2 or TRBV6-3 and TRBJ2-3, with D unresolved. The CDR3 totals 14 residues. Germline CDR1 and CDR2: MNHEY and SVGEGT. Trimming took off 0 bases at V and 6 bases at J, with 10 bases between the two ends. The CDR3 DNA is TGTGCCAGCAGTTACTCATGGCAGGTGGATACGCAGTATTTT. Translation gives CASSYSWQVDTQYF.

V usage is TRBV5-1 and J usage is TRBJ2-1; 14 bases are shared with TRBD2. The germline V gene encodes CDR1 SGHRS and CDR2 YFSETQ. This CDR3 has 18 residues. V lost 4 bases, J lost 1 base, and 7 bases stayed unmatched. DNA for the CDR3: TGCGCCAGCAGCCCGATGGGACTAGCGGGAGATTCCTACAATGAGCAGTTCTTC. It specifies CASSPMGLAGDSYNEQFF.

The V gene is TRBV5-8, the J gene TRBJ1-3; D is unresolved. V was shortened by 4 bases and J by 4 bases, with 15 bases between the two germline ends. This CDR3 has 15 residues. Germline loops: CDR1 SGHTS, CDR2 YDEGEE. The DNA for the CDR3 is TGTGCCAGCAGCCGAGGGATTTACTCGGGAAACACCATATATTTT. Protein sequence: CASSRGIYSGNTIYF.

J is TRBJ2-1 and V is TRBV4-2, with 8 bases fitting TRBD2. The germline V gene has CDR1 LGHNA and CDR2 YNFKEQ. J gave up 4 bases and V 1 base, and 9 bases lay outside the gene matches. The CDR3 is 17 residues long. The CDR3 loop is CASSQANLAGVYNEQFF. The DNA for the CDR3 is TGTGCCAGCAGCCAAGCCAATCTAGCGGGTGTGTACAATGAGCAGTTCTTC.

The chain joins TRBV7-2 to TRBJ2-3; 9 bases line up with TRBD1. The germline gives CDR1 SGHTA, CDR2 FQGNSA. J gave up 4 bases and V 0 bases, and 14 bases lay outside the gene matches. The CDR3 contains 19 residues. The CDR3 loop reads CASSLAILFGTGMADTQYF. The CDR3 DNA is TGTGCCAGCAGCTTAGCTATCCTCTTTGGGACAGGGATGGCAGATACGCAGTATTTT.

The chain employs TRBV7-2 and TRBJ2-7; 16 nucleotides match TRBD2. The CDR3 consists of 18 residues. Trimming cost V 9 bases and J 2 bases; bases outside gene matches: 13. Germline CDR1 SGHTA, CDR2 FQGNSA. For the CDR3, the DNA is TGTGCCAGTATCTGGGGGACTAGCGGGAGGGCCGCGCCCTACGAGCAGTACTTC. Translation: CASIWGTSGRAAPYEQYF.

This clone appeared a single time. Relative to the germline gene, one junction end is altered; a read error may explain this. This rearrangement joins TRBV11-2 to TRBJ2-1; 8 nucleotides agree with TRBD2. Germline assignment: CDR1 SGHAT and CDR2 FQNNGV. The CDR3 runs to 13 residues. CDR3 nucleotides: TGTGCCAGCAGCTTACCGGGACTAGGGGTCGGGCTCTTC. This translates into CASSLPGLGVGLF.

CDR3 nucleotides: TGTGCCAGCAGCTTGGGGCAGAAGGGGAACACCATATATTTT. Protein sequence: CASSLGQKGNTIYF. V gene TRBV7-8 combines with J gene TRBJ1-3, with D possibly being TRBD1 (5 bases). Trimming pared 3 bases from V and 7 bases from J, leaving 13 bases between. Germline loops: CDR1 SGHVS, CDR2 FQNEAQ. The CDR3 length is 14 residues. The whole variable domain, filled in from reference TRBV7-8 and TRBJ1-3, reads GAGVSQSPRYKVAKRGQDVALRCDPISGHVSLFWYQQALGQGPEFLTYFQNEAQLDKSGLPSDRFFAERPEGSVSTLKIQRTQQEDSAVYLCASSLGQKGNTIYFGEGSWLTVV.

The chain has TRBV19 and TRBJ2-7; TRBD2 aligns across 10 bases. V lost 1 base and J lost 3; bases outside the gene matches: 0. Germline V gene data show CDR1 as LNHDA and CDR2 as SQIVND (reference sequence). This CDR3 is built from 14 residues. Here the CDR3 DNA reads TGTGCCAGTAGTATAGTAGCGGGAGGCTACGAGCAGTACTTC. Its protein is CASSIVAGGYEQYF. Using reference TRBV19 and TRBJ2-7 for the parts outside the CDR3, the full variable domain is DGGITQSPKYLFRKEGQNVTLSCEQNLNHDAMYWYRQDPGQGLRLIYYSQIVNDFQKGDIAEGYSVSREKKESFPLTVTSAQKNPTAFYLCASSIVAGGYEQYFGPGTRLTVT.